Following are 21 T cell receptor beta chains from one sample sequenced in a study of blood T cell repertoires in COVID-19. Libraries were prepared by immunoSEQ multiplex PCR; TCRdb keeps only in-frame clonotypes and omits some of them. The top ten clones hold around 5.7% of a sample with some 190,000 clones, roughly 88% of them seen once. What was sequenced was PBMCs or T cells enriched from blood (not recorded which). The source is a man aged 40-55 years with acute COVID-19.

This clone appeared once. The chain combines TRBV2 with TRBJ2-1; TRBD2 matches 13 bases. The trim removed 8 bases at V and 7 bases at J, leaving 23 bases unmatched. The CDR3 covers 20 residues. In germline, CDR1 is SNHLY, CDR2 FYNNEI. CDR3 bases: TGTGCCAGCCCACCGGAGACAGGAACTAGCGGGAGGGCCTCTCAGAATGAGCAGTTCTTC. This gives the protein CASPPETGTSGRASQNEQFF.

The V call is TRBV25-1, the J call TRBJ2-7, with D possibly matching TRBD2 (7 bases). V lost 2 bases and J lost 4, with 24 bases in between. CDR1 is MGHDK, CDR2 SYGVNS, per germline. The CDR3 is 18 residues long. The CDR3 bases are TGTGCCAGCAGTGAAGGCCACCGTAGGGGGGGTCTAGGGTACGAGCAGTACTTC. It yields the protein CASSEGHRRGGLGYEQYF.

J is TRBJ2-2 and V is TRBV7-9; no firm D call. The CDR3 spans 13 residues. Germline CDR1 and CDR2: SEHNR and FQNEAQ (reference sequence). V gave up 5 bases and J gave up 0 bases, with 4 bases separating them. CDR3: CASSRANTGELFF. DNA of the CDR3: TGTGCCAGCAGCCGGGCGAACACCGGGGAGCTGTTTTTT.

The V call is TRBV5-5, the J call TRBJ2-5, with 8 bases matching TRBD1. V was pared by 4 bases and J by 4 bases, with 9 bases of the junction left unmatched. CDR1 and CDR2 from the germline V gene are SGHKS and YYEKEE (reference sequence). The CDR3 is made up of 15 amino acids. The CDR3 loop is CASSTNGQGRETQYF. The CDR3 coding sequence is TGTGCCAGCAGCACCAACGGACAGGGACGAGAGACCCAGTACTTC. Together with reference TRBV5-5 and TRBJ2-5, the CDR3 gives the full variable domain: DAGVTQSPTHLIKTRGQQVTLRCSPISGHKSVSWYQQVLGQGPQFIFQYYEKEERGRGNFPDRFSARQFPNYSSELNVNALLLGDSALYLCASSTNGQGRETQYFGPGTRLLVL.

The V and J genes are TRBV12-3 or TRBV12-4 and TRBJ1-5; D not resolved. Trimming took off 2 bases at V and 9 bases at J, with 11 bases between the two ends. The CDR3 runs 13 residues. The CDR3 DNA is TGTGCCAGCAGTTTAAAATCGTCCGGGCCCCAGCATTTT. The encoded protein is CASSLKSSGPQHF.

The rearrangement links TRBV7-3 to TRBJ2-1; 9 positions agree with TRBD2. The V gene's germline CDR1 is SGHTA and CDR2 FQGTGA. This CDR3 spans 15 amino acids. V was clipped by 2 bases and J by 6 bases; unmatched bases: 5. The CDR3 loop is CASSLGASGTNEQFF. The DNA of the CDR3 is TGTGCCAGCAGCTTAGGGGCTAGCGGGACCAATGAGCAGTTCTTC.

The V call is TRBV15, the J call TRBJ1-2; the D gene is possibly TRBD1 (5 bases). The CDR3 spans 22 residues. Trimming cost V 5 bases and J 4 bases, with 38 bases left between them. From germline, CDR1 is LNHNV and CDR2 YYDKDF (reference sequence). CDR3 loop: CATSGFTGPLSPGGSVRYGYTF. CDR3 sequence (DNA): TGTGCCACCAGCGGGTTCACGGGACCGCTCTCACCCGGGGGTTCTGTACGCTATGGCTACACCTTC.

The rearrangement uses TRBV14 and TRBJ1-4, with D hard to call. CDR1 and CDR2 (germline): SGHDN, FVKESK. This CDR3 spans 15 amino acids. V was trimmed by 4 bases and J by 5 bases, leaving 14 bases between them. This CDR3 is CASSPFRGSNEKLFF. CDR3 nucleotide sequence: TGTGCCAGCAGCCCCTTTCGAGGGTCCAATGAAAAACTGTTTTTT.

This sequence joins TRBV5-5 and TRBJ1-1, with D maybe TRBD1 (5 bases). Germline V gene data show CDR1 as SGHKS and CDR2 as YYEKEE (reference sequence). There are 14 residues in the CDR3. V shed 4 bases and J shed 2 bases, with 12 bases lying between them. CDR3 nucleotide sequence: TGTGCCAGCAGCCCGGCGGGGGACAACACTGAAGCTTTCTTT. Encoded protein: CASSPAGDNTEAFF.

This clone was counted once. The chain is built from TRBV5-1 and TRBJ1-4, with TRBD1 as a possible D gene (5 bases). Germline CDR1 SGHRS, CDR2 YFSETQ. V shed 0 bases and J shed 4 bases, with 10 bases lying between them. The CDR3 sequence is 15 residues long. CDR3 in amino acids: CASSLGGSNNEKLFF. The CDR3 region has the DNA TGCGCCAGCAGCTTGGGGGGCAGCAATAATGAAAAACTGTTTTTT.

The chain carries TRBV7-2 and TRBJ2-1; possible D gene TRBD1, 5 bases. This CDR3 has 15 amino acids. With 7 bases removed from V and 7 bases from J, the gap between germline ends came to 20 bases. Germline lookup yields CDR1 SGHTA and CDR2 FQGNSA. The CDR3 sequence: CASTTQLRDGNEQFF. The CDR3 DNA reads TGTGCCAGCACCACCCAGCTCAGGGATGGGAATGAGCAGTTCTTC.

The chain recombines TRBV11-2 with TRBJ2-7, with TRBD2 identical over 8 bases. V was pared by 5 bases and J by 2 bases, with 8 bases of the junction left unmatched. Germline lookup yields CDR1 SGHAT and CDR2 FQNNGV. The CDR3 runs to 15 residues. The CDR3: CASSQIAGRTYEQYF. The CDR3 DNA reads TGTGCCAGCAGCCAGATAGCGGGGAGGACCTACGAGCAGTACTTC.

V usage is TRBV9 and J usage is TRBJ1-5, with a possible D match to TRBD1 (5 bases). The germline V gene encodes CDR1 SGDLS and CDR2 YYNGEE. Trimming left V 2 bases short and J 3 bases short, with 12 bases between. The CDR3 is made up of 15 amino acids. Here the CDR3 DNA reads TGTGCCAGCAGCGTCTCTCCAGGGAACAATCAGCCCCAGCATTTT. Its protein is CASSVSPGNNQPQHF.

The chain carries TRBV2 and TRBJ2-2, with TRBD2 matching over 9 bases. Germline assignment: CDR1 SNHLY and CDR2 FYNNEI. With 4 bases clipped from V and 5 bases from J, the junction kept 11 bases outside the gene matches. The CDR3 sequence is 17 residues long. CDR3 sequence (DNA): TGTGCCAGCAGTGGAGGTGCGGGAGGGCCATTGACCGGGGAGCTGTTTTTT. Its translation is CASSGGAGGPLTGELFF.

The chain uses TRBV24-1 and TRBJ2-7, with D possibly TRBD1 on 6 matching bases. This CDR3 is built from 15 residues. The V gene lost 4 bases and the J gene lost 3 bases, with 15 bases spanning the gap. Germline CDR1 and CDR2: KGHDR and SFDVKD. CDR3 in DNA: TGTGCCACCAGTGAGTCTACAGGGCACATCTACGAGCAGTACTTC. Translated, it gives CATSESTGHIYEQYF.

V is TRBV7-3 and J is TRBJ2-1, with a possible D match to TRBD1 (6 bases). This CDR3 has 15 amino acids. Germline V gene data show CDR1 as SGHTA and CDR2 as FQGTGA. The V end lost 0 bases, the J end lost 4 bases, and 10 bases lay between the germline ends. The CDR3 DNA follows: TGTGCCAGCAGCTTAACGCAGGGGCTGTACAATGAGCAGTTCTTC. Amino acids: CASSLTQGLYNEQFF.

The chain carries TRBV6-1 and TRBJ1-2; TRBD1 is a possible D gene (6 bases). Germline loops: CDR1 MNHNS, CDR2 SASEGT. This CDR3 comprises 12 residues. V lost 1 base and J 7 bases, leaving 7 bases between the germline ends. The CDR3: CASSEGGLGYTF. CDR3 bases: TGTGCCAGCAGTGAAGGGGGGCTTGGCTACACCTTC.

The chain uses TRBV3-1 (or the pseudogene TRBV3-2) and TRBJ1-2; D remains ambiguous. The CDR3 extends over 14 amino acids. CDR1 is LGHDT, CDR2 YNNKEL, per germline (reference sequence). Trimming took off 0 bases at V and 4 bases at J, with 9 bases between the two ends. The CDR3 coding sequence is TGTGCCAGCAGCCAAGATCTATCCGGCTATGGCTACACCTTC. Translation: CASSQDLSGYGYTF.

V and J are TRBV3-1 (or the pseudogene TRBV3-2) and TRBJ1-5, with D possibly TRBD1 on 6 matching bases. This CDR3 spans 13 amino acids. Germline CDR1 is LGHDT and CDR2 is YNNKEL (reference sequence). Trimming shortened V by 1 base and J by 6 bases, and 7 bases separated the two germline ends. In DNA, the CDR3 is TGTGCCAGCAGCCAAGTGGACAGTCAGCCCCAGCATTTT. Protein product: CASSQVDSQPQHF.

This clone was observed a handful of times. V is TRBV19 and J is TRBJ1-1; no clear D gene. The CDR3 runs 13 residues. Between the trimmed V and J ends, which lost 3 bases and 3 bases, there was a span of 8 bases. CDR1 and CDR2 from the germline V gene are LNHDA and SQIVND (reference sequence). As DNA, the CDR3 is TGTGCCAGTAGTATTGACTTATACACTGAAGCTTTCTTT. Amino acid sequence: CASSIDLYTEAFF.

The CDR3 spells CASSLRLDGEQFF. CDR3 coding DNA: TGTGCCAGCAGCCTCCGACTAGATGGTGAGCAGTTCTTC. The chain employs TRBV7-8 and TRBJ2-1, with D maybe TRBD2 (6 bases). V lost 5 bases, J lost 9 bases, and 14 bases lay in between. The germline gives CDR1 SGHVS, CDR2 FQNEAQ. CDR3 length equals 13 residues.